The 3 T cell receptor beta chains in this list originate from one sample, sequenced in a study of cytotoxic CD8 clonotypes in ibrutinib-treated CLL. TCRdb keeps only in-frame clones here, not all; method: immunoSEQ multiplex PCR. Here the sample spans 150,000 to 200,000 clones, roughly four fifths being singletons. This material consisted of PBMCs, taken after 12 months of ibrutinib treatment. All receptors derive from a human donor with chronic lymphocytic leukemia.

The rearrangement uses TRBV11-2 and TRBJ2-3; TRBD2 aligns across 12 bases. Germline CDR1 and CDR2: SGHAT and FQNNGV. The ends lost 5 bases at V and 6 bases at J; junction bases unmatched: 12. This CDR3 spans 17 amino acids. CDR3 in DNA: TGTGCCAGCAGCCCTATCGCTAGCGGGAGGGCGACGGATACGCAGTATTTT. It is translated as CASSPIASGRATDTQYF.

This chain joins TRBV6-1 and TRBJ1-5; 10 bases fit TRBD1. The CDR3 runs to 15 residues. The trim removed 4 bases at V and 4 bases at J, leaving 4 bases unmatched. CDR1 is MNHNS and CDR2 is SASEGT in the germline V gene. CDR3 in amino acids: CASSGTGGGNQPQHF. The CDR3 DNA is TGTGCCAGCAGTGGGACAGGGGGAGGAAATCAGCCCCAGCATTTT.

V and J are TRBV19 and TRBJ1-2; a possible D gene is TRBD1 (6 bases). There are 17 residues in the CDR3. The V gene lost 8 bases and the J gene lost 3 bases, with 25 bases spanning the gap. Germline loops: CDR1 LNHDA, CDR2 SQIVND (reference sequence). The CDR3 loop is CASQTKRSTGPHYGYTF. For the CDR3, the DNA is TGTGCCAGTCAGACGAAGAGATCAACAGGGCCCCACTATGGCTACACCTTC.